This entry describes one TCR beta chain. This clone has more than one count but fewer than ten. Its antigen is not yet known. Nothing much larger sits one base from this clone, and base qualities are not available. The sample originates from a study of a mutant IDH1 vaccine in newly diagnosed glioma (dated by TCRdb to the early 2020s). Notes on the research overall: Vaccination started 4-6 weeks after radiotherapy alone, or was given together with temozolomide cycles in the groups whose treatment included chemotherapy. Six visits were used for peripheral blood collection: V03 (baseline), V05, V07, V10, V12 and V13. For exploratory analyses, around 26 treated patients had longitudinal TCRB deep sequencing done wherever samples were available. The roughly 30 treated patients were 62.5% male and around 40% female, with a mean age of around 40 years. Visit V12 was the week-35 safety follow-up and visit V13 was the week-47 end of study. Before enrollment, most patients had been given radiochemotherapy with temozolomide as standard therapy, while the rest had received either radiotherapy alone or temozolomide alone.

Cut back by 0 bases and 7 bases, the V and J ends lie 7 bases apart. CDR1 and CDR2 are drawn from the germline V gene: MNHNS, SASEGT. Inclusive of the bounding cysteine and phenylalanine, the CDR3 is 13 residues long. Only the CDR3 region is kept as DNA, spanning 39 bases read in frame from base 1. Taken with the paper, the label for time point translates to: week 35, safety follow-up. Each vaccine dose, consisting of 300 ug of a 20-mer mutant IDH1 peptide in Montanide, was administered subcutaneously with topical imiquimod. Eight vaccinations were administered to patients in weeks 1, 3, 5, 7, 11, 15, 19 and 23, corresponding to visits V03 through V10. All donors had newly diagnosed IDH1-mutant astrocytomas of WHO grade 3 or 4 that showed loss of nuclear ATRX. The samples were drawn from NOA16, a multicentre, single-arm, open-label phase I trial in Germany that tested a mutant IDH1 peptide vaccine in humans for the first time. Genomic DNA for TCRB sequencing was extracted from EDTA blood using the DNeasy Blood and Tissue Kit.

Here is what the overall study found, with its caveats: Availability determined which PBMC samples were chosen for TCRB deep sequencing. Vaccine-induced immune responses across multiple MHC alleles were detected in approximately 93% of patients. The authors stated that sample limitations prevented analyses of patient blood samples from being reproduced. Changes in the top peripheral T cell clonotypes picked up by TCRB sequencing did not appear to be linked to pseudoprogression.

Library preparation was by the immunoSEQ multiplex PCR assay. Rearranged TCR beta chain sequences were amplified using the hsTCRB Kit according to the manufacturer's protocol. An Illumina MiSeq was used to sequence the TCRB libraries. Per the source publication's procedure: The proprietary platform of the kit vendor was used for demultiplexing, trimming and gene mapping. TCRdb's version of the immuneACCESS table is confined to in-frame rearrangements and falls short of the full clone set. An unresolved V gene accounts for under half of the shortfall where checked; the remainder is of unknown origin. D and trimming were read from the DNA, whereas the V and J calls and clone size are those reported in that table. Within this sample are around 32,000 clones, with roughly 79% of them counted one time only. The ten largest account for about 9.3% of the sample.

The source material was PBMCs, sampled from a glioma patient whose treatment included an IDH1 peptide vaccine. This receptor chain uses TRBV6-1 and TRBJ2-1, with an unclear D gene assignment. This receptor was obtained from a woman aged 30 to 39 with glioma. Some clones in this sample may be carry-over from other donors' samples. CDR3 loop: CASSEAIPNEQFF. The nucleotide sequence is given as TGTGCCAGCAGTGAAGCAATACCAAATGAGCAGTTCTTC.